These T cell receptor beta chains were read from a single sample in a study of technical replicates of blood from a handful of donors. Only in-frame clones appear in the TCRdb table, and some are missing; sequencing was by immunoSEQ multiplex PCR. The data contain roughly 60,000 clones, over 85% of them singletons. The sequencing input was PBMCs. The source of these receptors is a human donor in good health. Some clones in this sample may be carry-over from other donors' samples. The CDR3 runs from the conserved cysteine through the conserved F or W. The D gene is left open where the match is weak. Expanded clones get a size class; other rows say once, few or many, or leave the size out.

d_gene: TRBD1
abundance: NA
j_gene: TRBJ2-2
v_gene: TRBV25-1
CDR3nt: TGTGCCAGCAGTGTCACAGGGGGCGCTGCCGGGGAGCTGTTTTTT
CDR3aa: CASSVTGGAAGELFF

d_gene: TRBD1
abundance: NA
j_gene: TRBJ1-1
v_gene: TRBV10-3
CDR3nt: TGTGCCATCAGTAGGACAGGGGGCGCGACTGAAGCTTTCTTT
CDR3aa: CAISRTGGATEAFF

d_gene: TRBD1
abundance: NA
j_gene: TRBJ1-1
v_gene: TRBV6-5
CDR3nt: TGTGCCAGCACCAGAAAGGGGGCAGCGAACACTGAAGCTTTCTTT
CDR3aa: CASTRKGAANTEAFF

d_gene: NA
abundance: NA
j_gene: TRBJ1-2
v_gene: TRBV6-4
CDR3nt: TGTGCCAGCAGTGACTCGAGACAGGAAGCTAACTATGGCTACACCTTC
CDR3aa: CASSDSRQEANYGYTF

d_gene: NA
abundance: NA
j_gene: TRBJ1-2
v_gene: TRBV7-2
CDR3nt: TGTGCCAGCAGCTTGCGGTTAGCTAACTATGGCTACACCTTC
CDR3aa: CASSLRLANYGYTF

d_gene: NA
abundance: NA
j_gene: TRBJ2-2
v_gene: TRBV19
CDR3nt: TGTGCCAGTAGCCCGCTCCGGACAGCCTTTGACACCGGGGAGCTGTTTTTT
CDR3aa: CASSPLRTAFDTGELFF

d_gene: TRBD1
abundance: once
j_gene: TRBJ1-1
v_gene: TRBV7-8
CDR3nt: TGTGCCAGCAGCTTAGACCAGGGACAGGGATTTAAAGCTTTCTTT
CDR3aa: CASSLDQGQGFKAFF

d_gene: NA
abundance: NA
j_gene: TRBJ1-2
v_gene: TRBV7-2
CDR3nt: TGTGCCAGCAGCTGGGGGGGTGGGTCTCGGGGCTACACCTTC
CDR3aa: CASSWGGGSRGYTF

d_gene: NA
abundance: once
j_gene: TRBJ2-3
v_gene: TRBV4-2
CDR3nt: TGTGCCAGCAGCCAAGATCAAGGCCAGGGGACGCAGTATTTT
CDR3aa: CASSQDQGQGTQYF

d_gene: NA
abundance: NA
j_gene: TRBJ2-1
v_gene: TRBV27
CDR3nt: TGTGCCAGCAGTTTCACAGCTTACAATGAGCAGTTCTTC
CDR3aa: CASSFTAYNEQFF

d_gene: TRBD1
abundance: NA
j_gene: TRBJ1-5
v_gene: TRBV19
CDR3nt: TGTGCCAGTAAGATCTCAGGGGGCAGCAATCAGCCCCAGCATTTT
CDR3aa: CASKISGGSNQPQHF

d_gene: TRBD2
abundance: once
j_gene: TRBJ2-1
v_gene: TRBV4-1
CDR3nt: TGCGCCAGCAGCCACGAGGGAAGCGGGAGGGCGGACAATGAGCAGTTCTTC
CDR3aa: CASSHEGSGRADNEQFF

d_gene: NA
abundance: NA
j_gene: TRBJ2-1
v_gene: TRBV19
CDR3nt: TGTGCCAGTAGTATCCCCTATGGCAATGAGCAGTTCTTC
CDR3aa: CASSIPYGNEQFF

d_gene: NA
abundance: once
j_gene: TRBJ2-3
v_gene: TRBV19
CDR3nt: TGTGCCAGTAGTAACCCAGGAAGCGGGCGCACAGATACGCAGTATTTT
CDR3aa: CASSNPGSGRTDTQYF

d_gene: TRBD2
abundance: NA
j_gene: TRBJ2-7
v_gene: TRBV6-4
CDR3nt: TGTGCCAGCAGTGACTCGAAGTCCCCCCCTGGCAGGGGATCTAGCGGGAGATGGTACGAGCAGTACTTC
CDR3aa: CASSDSKSPPGRGSSGRWYEQYF

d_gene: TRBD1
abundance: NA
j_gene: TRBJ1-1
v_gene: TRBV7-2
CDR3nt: TGTGCCAGCAGCCCGGGGACAGCGAACACTGAAGCTTTCTTT
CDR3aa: CASSPGTANTEAFF

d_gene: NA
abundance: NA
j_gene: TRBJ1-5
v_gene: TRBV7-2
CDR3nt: TGTGCCAGCAGCTTAGGACAGACGAGCAATCAGCCCCAGCATTTT
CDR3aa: CASSLGQTSNQPQHF

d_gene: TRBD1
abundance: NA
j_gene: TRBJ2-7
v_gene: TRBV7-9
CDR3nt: TGTGCCAGCAGCCGAGAGCAGGACAGGGGGCTCGAGCAGTACTTC
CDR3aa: CASSREQDRGLEQYF

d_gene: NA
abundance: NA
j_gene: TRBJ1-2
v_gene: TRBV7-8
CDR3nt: TGTGCCAGCAGCTCATCCCGGGGATTAATTAACTATGGCTACACCTTC
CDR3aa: CASSSSRGLINYGYTF

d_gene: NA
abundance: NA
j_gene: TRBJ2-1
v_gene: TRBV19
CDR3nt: TGTGCCAGTCCCCCTGGTAGTTCCAATGAGCAGTTCTTC
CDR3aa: CASPPGSSNEQFF

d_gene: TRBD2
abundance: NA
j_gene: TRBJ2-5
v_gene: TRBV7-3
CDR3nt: TGTGCCAACCGGTTCGGGCTAGCGGGAGACTCGGAGACCCAGTACTTC
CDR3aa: CANRFGLAGDSETQYF

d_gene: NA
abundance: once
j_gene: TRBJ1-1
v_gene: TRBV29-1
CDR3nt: TGCAGCGTTGAACGGCAGGGGTCTGAAGCTTTCTTT
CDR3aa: CSVERQGSEAFF

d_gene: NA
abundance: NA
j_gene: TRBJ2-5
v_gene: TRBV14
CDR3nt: TGTGCCAGCAGCCTCCCTAGTGTCGGGTACCAAGAGACCCAGTACTTC
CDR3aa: CASSLPSVGYQETQYF

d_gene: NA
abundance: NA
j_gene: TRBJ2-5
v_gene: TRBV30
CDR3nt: TGTGCCTGGAGTTCTCTTTTGGAGACCCAGTACTTC
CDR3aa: CAWSSLLETQYF

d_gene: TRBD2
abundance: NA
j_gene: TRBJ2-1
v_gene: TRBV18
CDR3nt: TGTGCCAGCTCACCTCCCCCTTCTAGCGGGGGTAGGAATGAGCAGTTCTTC
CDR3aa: CASSPPPSSGGRNEQFF

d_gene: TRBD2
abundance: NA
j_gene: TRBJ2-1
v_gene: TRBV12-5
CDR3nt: TGTGCTAGTGGTTTTGGGACTAGCTTAGTCAATGAGCAGTTCTTC
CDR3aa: CASGFGTSLVNEQFF

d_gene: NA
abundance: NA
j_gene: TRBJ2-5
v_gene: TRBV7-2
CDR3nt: TGTGCCAGCAGCTTAGTCCCCGGGGGAGAACAGACCCAGTACTTC
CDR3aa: CASSLVPGGEQTQYF

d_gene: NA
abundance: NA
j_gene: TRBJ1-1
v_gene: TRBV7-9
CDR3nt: TGTGCCAGCAGCTCCAGGGCTGAAGCTTTCTTT
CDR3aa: CASSSRAEAFF

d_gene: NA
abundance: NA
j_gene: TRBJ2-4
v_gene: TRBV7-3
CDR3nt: TGTGCCAGCAACAAAAGCGGGCCCTCCCTAGCCAAAAACATTCAGTACTTC
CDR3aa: CASNKSGPSLAKNIQYF

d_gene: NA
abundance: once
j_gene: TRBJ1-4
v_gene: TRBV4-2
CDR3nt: TGTGCCAGCAGCCAACTCAAGGAGGTCTCAACTAATGAAAAACTGTTTTTT
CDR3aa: CASSQLKEVSTNEKLFF

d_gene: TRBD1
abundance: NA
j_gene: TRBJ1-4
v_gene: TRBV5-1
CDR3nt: TGCGCCAGCAGCTTACAGGGGTCAACTAATGAAAAACTGTTTTTT
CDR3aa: CASSLQGSTNEKLFF

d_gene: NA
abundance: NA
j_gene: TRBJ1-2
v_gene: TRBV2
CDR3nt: TGTGCCAGCAGTGAAGCGGGGGGGGGTTATGGCTACACCTTC
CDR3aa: CASSEAGGGYGYTF

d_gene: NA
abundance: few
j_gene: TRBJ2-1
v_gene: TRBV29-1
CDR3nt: TGCAGCGTCGTCGGGAGTAGTATTGAGCAGTTCTTC
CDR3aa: CSVVGSSIEQFF

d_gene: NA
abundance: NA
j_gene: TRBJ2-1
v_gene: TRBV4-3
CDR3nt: TGCGCCAGCAGCCAAGATAGGGGTTTCTCCTACAATGAGCAGTTCTTC
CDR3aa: CASSQDRGFSYNEQFF

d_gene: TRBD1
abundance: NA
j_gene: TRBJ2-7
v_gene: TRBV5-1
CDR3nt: TGCGCCAGCAGCTTGTGGGGACAGGGTGATGAGCAGCAGTACTTC
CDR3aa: CASSLWGQGDEQQYF

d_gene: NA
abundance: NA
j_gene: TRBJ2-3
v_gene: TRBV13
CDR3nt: TGTGCCAGCAGCACACTTTCAGGGGCAGATACGCAGTATTTT
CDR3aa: CASSTLSGADTQYF

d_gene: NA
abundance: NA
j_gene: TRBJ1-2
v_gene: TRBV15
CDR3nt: TGTGCCACCAGCCTAGGAGCAAATGGCTACACCTTC
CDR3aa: CATSLGANGYTF

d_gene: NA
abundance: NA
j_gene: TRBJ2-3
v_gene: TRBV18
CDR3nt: TGTGCCAGCTCACCAAACGATCCGGGGATGTCAGATACGCAGTATTTT
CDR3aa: CASSPNDPGMSDTQYF

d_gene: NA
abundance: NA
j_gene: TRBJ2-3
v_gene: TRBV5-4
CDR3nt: TGTGCCAGCAGCAACCAACAGAGAGACACAGATACGCAGTATTTT
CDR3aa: CASSNQQRDTDTQYF

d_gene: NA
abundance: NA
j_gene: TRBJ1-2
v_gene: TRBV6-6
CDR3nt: TGTGCCAGCAGTCTTAACTATGGCTACACCTTC
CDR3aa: CASSLNYGYTF

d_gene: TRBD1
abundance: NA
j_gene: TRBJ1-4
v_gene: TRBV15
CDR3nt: TGTGCCACCAGCAGAAAAAAGGAGGGGGCCCTGGAAAAACTGTTTTTT
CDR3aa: CATSRKKEGALEKLFF

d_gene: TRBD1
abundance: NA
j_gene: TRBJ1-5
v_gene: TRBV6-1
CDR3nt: TGTGCCAGCACCCCAACGGTACAGGGGTACCAGCCCCAGCATTTT
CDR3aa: CASTPTVQGYQPQHF

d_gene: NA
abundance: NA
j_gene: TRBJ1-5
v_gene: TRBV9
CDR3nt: TGTGCCAGCAGCGATTCTCAGACAGGCCCAGGCAATCAGCCCCAGCATTTT
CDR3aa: CASSDSQTGPGNQPQHF

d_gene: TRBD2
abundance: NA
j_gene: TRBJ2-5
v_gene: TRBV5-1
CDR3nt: TGCGCCAGCAGCCGGACTAGCGGGGGGCCTCAAGAGACCCAGTACTTC
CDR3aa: CASSRTSGGPQETQYF

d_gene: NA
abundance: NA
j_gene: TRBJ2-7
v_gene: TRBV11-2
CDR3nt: TGTGCCAGCAGCTCTTCCGGGACACCTACCTACGAGCAGTACTTC
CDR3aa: CASSSSGTPTYEQYF